This entry is about one TCR beta chain. The antigen is undetermined. These data are taken from a study of cytomegalovirus exposure and HLA in healthy donors. Both 60 Vbeta primers and 13 Jbeta primers went into the PCR. Measured with immunoSEQ multiplex PCR; TCRdb has only the in-frame clones, and not every one. The sample has some 140,000 clones, about four fifths seen once; the top ten hold approximately 8%. The CDR3 sequence is 13 residues long. The germline V and J ends were trimmed by 3 bases and 10 bases, with 16 bases remaining between them. Germline CDR1 is SQVTM and CDR2 is ANQGSEA. Study outcomes and limitations: Presence/absence analyses took donor sequencing depth as roughly uniform.

The clonotype was recovered from a man aged 25 to 40 in good health and CMV-seropositive. The rearrangement joins TRBV29-1 to TRBJ2-1; D call uncertain. The source material was PBMCs. Here the CDR3 reads CSVETQVLREQFF. CDR3 sequence (DNA): TGCAGCGTTGAGACCCAGGTCCTTCGCGAGCAGTTCTTC.